A selection of T cell receptor beta chains follows, all from one sample in a study of shared clonotypes between healthy human individuals. Generated by immunoSEQ multiplex PCR, the TCRdb table keeps only in-frame clones and is missing some. The repertoire includes around 1,900,000 clones, just over 90% of them detected once, and approximately 1.7% sits in the top ten. The sample taken for sequencing was naive CD8+ T cells from PBMCs. The receptors here all came from a young man in good health. Some clones in this sample may be carry-over from other donors' samples. Both conserved end residues are part of each CDR3.

V gene | CDR3 protein
TRBV9 | CASNPYGMNTGELFF
TRBV18 | CASSPVSYEQYF
TRBV7-9 | CASGPPRAGGSGELFF
TRBV9 | CASSVGDGWAMNTEAFF
TRBV28 | CASNGPRDGTYEQYF
TRBV7-2 | CASSLGLSTDTQYF
TRBV4-3 | CASSPVLGTGRGKNTEAFF
TRBV2 | CASSSSGQRTDTQYF
TRBV18 | CASSAGQGDF
TRBV6-5 | CASSYPRRGGELFF
TRBV27 | CASSLFPGALETQYF
TRBV27 | CASTPGPKGTEAFF
TRBV19 | CASSIGVAGNQPQHF
TRBV9 | CASSVNSGGPTDTQYF
TRBV2 | CASSDSRRGADGYTF
TRBV7-9 | CASSSYRGGTNEKLFF
TRBV27 | CASSSGTRGNEQFF
TRBV28 | CASKRSLARDEQFF
TRBV9 | CASSVGLGGEYNEQFF
TRBV27 | CASSVASPNEQFF
TRBV11-2 | CASSLLYQTVSPLHF
TRBV7-2 | CASSLAGTRVDEQFF
TRBV7-9 | CASSLEPRGGGASVREQYF
TRBV4-1 | CASSQDSSTEQYF
TRBV11-2 | CASSSGTSGTDTQYF
TRBV10-3 | CAISVFVGNPSGRANYGYTF
TRBV30 | CAWSVGSGIQDEQYF
TRBV19 | CASSIGSPSDEQFF
TRBV27 | CASSLWAGQAYEQYF
TRBV7-6 | CASSPATSGNSYEQYF
TRBV27 | CASSFLDRTYEQYF
TRBV28 | CASSLLVGSEAFF
TRBV7-2 | CASSLGGYREGNIQYF
TRBV7-6 | CASSLGTGIIKQYF
TRBV5-1 | CASSGGEGEEAYTRPYEQYF
TRBV7-2 | CASSSHSGLGNTIYF
TRBV7-9 | CASSLAGPTEAFF
TRBV27 | CASSPRAVSYNEQFF
TRBV27 | CASTTSGPPGYGYTF
TRBV28 | CASSFGGWGEQFF
TRBV6-1 | CASSEGTESTDTQYF
TRBV7-8 | CASSRRGATNEKLFF
TRBV7-9 | CASSLPFEGTRWNEQFF
TRBV27 | CASSSRLVSSYNEQFF
TRBV7-9 | CATGGGYSYEQYF
TRBV28 | CASSSGGEEGYGYTF
TRBV27 | CASSVTGTSGTDTQYF
TRBV5-1 | CASSTWGGDEQFF
TRBV14 | CASSQVVSSYEQYF
TRBV6-5 | CASSPLWAEKLFF
TRBV5-5 | CASSRETDRVVTDTQYF
TRBV18 | CASSPPLGQGGYEQYF
TRBV9 | CASNPFGTSVEQYF
TRBV2 | CASRLRTSGPYEQYF
TRBV14 | CASSQDPHSLDYNEQFF
TRBV10-3 | CAISAGTDQYF
TRBV29-1 | CSGLTGLLYNEQFF